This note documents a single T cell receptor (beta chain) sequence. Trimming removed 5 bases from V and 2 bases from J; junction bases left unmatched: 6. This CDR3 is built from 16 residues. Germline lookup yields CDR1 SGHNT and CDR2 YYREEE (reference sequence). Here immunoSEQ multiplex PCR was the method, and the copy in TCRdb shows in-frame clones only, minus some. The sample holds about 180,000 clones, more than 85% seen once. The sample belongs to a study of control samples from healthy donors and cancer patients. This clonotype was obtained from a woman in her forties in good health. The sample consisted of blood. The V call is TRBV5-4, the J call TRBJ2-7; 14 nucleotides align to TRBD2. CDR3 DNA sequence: TGTGCCAGCAGTCCCGGGACTAGCGGGGGAACCTACGAGCAGTACTTC. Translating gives CASSPGTSGGTYEQYF.